These 19 T cell receptor beta chains originate from one sample sequenced in a study of blood T cells in healthy people across ages. The authors ran a second PCR of 7 to 11 cycles using a sample-barcoded 5' primer and a J-beta primer mix. In TCRdb, the 5' RACE reads were re-called with MiXCR into one record per CDR3 protein. The sample contains more than 650,000 distinct CDR3 sequences, about a fifth of which appear only once. Input material: blood. All receptors come from a man in his 70s in good health.

This clonotype was counted only a few times. This chain links TRBV2 with TRBJ1-3; unclear D gene. The CDR3 sequence is 16 residues long. CDR1 is SNHLY, CDR2 FYNNEI, per germline. The V gene lost 4 bases and the J gene lost 3 bases, with 16 bases spanning the gap. CDR3 region: CASSVVSPLVGNTIYF. In nucleotides, the CDR3 is TGTGCCAGCAGTGTCGTCAGCCCCTTAGTTGGAAACACCATATATTTT.

This chain uses TRBV5-1 with TRBJ1-2; D may be TRBD1 (6 bases). Trimming removed 4 bases at V and 5 bases at J, with 18 bases between. From germline, CDR1 is SGHRS and CDR2 YFSETQ. CDR3 size: 15 residues. In nucleotides, the CDR3 is TGCGCCAGCAGCCCCCAGACAGGCGGACTTTATGGCTACACCTTC. Encoded protein: CASSPQTGGLYGYTF. The whole variable domain, filled in from reference TRBV5-1 and TRBJ1-2, reads KAGVTQTPRYLIKTRGQQVTLSCSPISGHRSVSWYQQTPGQGLQFLFEYFSETQRNKGNFPGRFSGRQFSNSRSEMNVSTLELGDSALYLCASSPQTGGLYGYTFGSGTRLTVV.

The V gene is TRBV2, the J gene TRBJ1-2; a weak D match, TRBD1 (5 bases). CDR1 is SNHLY and CDR2 is FYNNEI in the germline V gene. Trimming pared 4 bases from V and 1 base from J, leaving 10 bases between. The CDR3 runs to 14 residues. Here the CDR3 DNA reads TGTGCCAGCAGTGGAGAGACAGTTAACTATGGCTACACCTTC. Translated, it gives CASSGETVNYGYTF.

The table lists this clonotype with a few counts. This chain connects TRBV4-1 to TRBJ2-4; D is ambiguous. The germline V gene encodes CDR1 MGHRA and CDR2 YSYEKL. This CDR3 spans 15 amino acids. Trimming left V 1 base short and J 1 base short, with 8 bases between. The chain's CDR3 is CASSQAGLAKNIQYF. CDR3 sequence (DNA): TGCGCCAGCAGCCAAGCTGGGCTTGCCAAAAACATTCAGTACTTC.

This clonotype was picked up a small number of times. The chain is built from TRBV3-1 and TRBJ1-1; weak D call: TRBD1 (6 bases). The CDR3 length is 15 residues. With 0 bases removed from V and 4 bases from J, the gap between germline ends came to 12 bases. The germline V gene encodes CDR1 LGHDT and CDR2 YNNKEL (reference sequence). CDR3 DNA: TGTGCCAGCAGCCAAGATAGGGCAGGGGTCACTGAAGCTTTCTTT. It specifies CASSQDRAGVTEAFF.

The J gene is TRBJ1-2, the V gene TRBV5-1; TRBD1 aligns across 8 bases. The CDR3 has 13 residues. J lost 6 bases, V lost 2 bases, and 3 bases had no gene match. The germline CDR1 and CDR2 sequences are SGHRS and YFSETQ. This CDR3 is CASSLQGEDGYTF. The CDR3 DNA sequence: TGCGCCAGCAGCTTACAGGGGGAGGATGGCTACACCTTC.

This chain uses TRBV5-1 with TRBJ2-5; 7 bases fit TRBD2. The CDR3 is made up of 14 amino acids. Germline CDR1 reads SGHRS; CDR2 reads YFSETQ. V dropped 3 bases and J dropped 5; count of bases not matched to a gene: 7. CDR3 loop: CASSSPAGVETQYF. DNA for the CDR3: TGCGCCAGCAGCTCCCCGGCGGGGGTCGAGACCCAGTACTTC.

This clonotype was observed a few times. The V call is TRBV28, the J call TRBJ1-2, with a possible D match to TRBD1 (5 bases). Trimming removed 5 bases from V and 0 bases from J, with 13 bases in between. The length of the CDR3 is 15 residues. Germline values: CDR1 MDHEN, CDR2 SYDVKM. The CDR3 DNA follows: TGTGCCAGCAGTCCACAGTGGGGGACTAACTATGGCTACACCTTC. It yields the protein CASSPQWGTNYGYTF.

The chain couples TRBV19 to TRBJ1-6; maybe TRBD1 (6 bases). V was shortened by 5 bases and J by 5 bases, with 19 bases between the two germline ends. The CDR3 consists of 17 residues. Germline V gene sequence: CDR1 LNHDA, CDR2 SQIVND (reference sequence). The CDR3 loop reads CASSLTSGQQHNSPLHF. As DNA, the CDR3 is TGTGCCAGTAGTCTTACTTCTGGACAGCAACATAATTCACCCCTCCACTTT.

The sample holds a few counts of this clonotype. The chain carries TRBV6-6 and TRBJ2-3; tentatively, D is TRBD2 (5 bases). The germline V gene encodes CDR1 MNHNY and CDR2 SVGAGI (reference sequence). Trimming stripped 8 bases from V and 3 bases from J, with 18 bases between. CDR3 length: 15 amino acids. The CDR3, as DNA: TGTGCCAGCGGAGGACTCCTTCCTGGTACAGATACGCAGTATTTT. Encoded protein: CASGGLLPGTDTQYF.

This clonotype was counted only a few times. The chain carries TRBV11-3 and TRBJ2-3; either TRBD1 or TRBD2 may fit D (6 bases each). V shed 1 base and J shed 4 bases, with 18 bases lying between them. The CDR3 length is 17 residues. CDR1 is SGHNT and CDR2 is YENEEA in the germline V gene. The CDR3 loop reads CASSLVGGGVVSDTQYF. In DNA form, the CDR3 reads TGTGCCAGCAGCTTAGTAGGGGGAGGCGTGGTGTCAGATACGCAGTATTTT. Variable domain in full (rest from reference TRBV11-3 and TRBJ2-3): EAGVVQSPRYKIIEKKQPVAFWCNPISGHNTLYWYLQNLGQGPELLIRYENEEAVDDSQLPKDRFSAERLKGVDSTLKIQPAELGDSAVYLCASSLVGGGVVSDTQYFGPGTRLTVL.

This clonotype was seen many times. V usage is TRBV12-3 or TRBV12-4 and J usage is TRBJ1-4; 9 bases fit TRBD1. V shed 4 bases and J 8 bases; nucleotides not matched to a gene: 14. The CDR3 consists of 17 residues. As DNA, the CDR3 is TGTGCCAGCAGTTCGAGGACAGGGGTGGGTCTGAGAGAAAAACTGTTTTTT. Residues: CASSSRTGVGLREKLFF.

This clonotype was observed a few times. The chain joins TRBV5-1 to TRBJ2-3; D gene ambiguous. V dropped 2 bases and J dropped 1 base, with 14 bases sitting between them. CDR3 size: 16 residues. Germline lookup yields CDR1 SGHRS and CDR2 YFSETQ. CDR3 residues: CASSLGSLRGTDTQYF. CDR3 coding DNA: TGCGCCAGCAGCTTAGGATCACTCCGTGGCACAGATACGCAGTATTTT. The entire variable domain, with the rest obtained from reference TRBV5-1 and TRBJ2-3, is as follows: KAGVTQTPRYLIKTRGQQVTLSCSPISGHRSVSWYQQTPGQGLQFLFEYFSETQRNKGNFPGRFSGRQFSNSRSEMNVSTLELGDSALYLCASSLGSLRGTDTQYFGPGTRLTVL.

In this sample, this clonotype turned up a few times. The genes are TRBV29-1 and TRBJ1-4; TRBD1 aligns across 12 bases. With 4 bases clipped from V and 14 bases from J, the junction kept 8 bases outside the gene matches. CDR1 and CDR2 (germline): SQVTM, ANQGSEA. The CDR3 length is 13 residues. The CDR3 loop is CSVGDRGLSNLFF. The CDR3 DNA reads TGCAGCGTTGGGGACAGGGGGCTTTCCAATCTGTTTTTT.

The chain links TRBV30 to TRBJ2-3, with D hard to call. The CDR3 spans 14 residues. With 2 bases removed from V and 2 bases from J, the gap between germline ends came to 11 bases. Germline V CDR1 and CDR2: GTSNPN, SVGIG (reference sequence). The CDR3, as DNA: TGTGCCTGGAGTAGTTGGCAGCTCACAGATACGCAGTATTTT. Translated, it gives CAWSSWQLTDTQYF.

This clonotype came up a few times. The chain uses TRBV3-1 and TRBJ2-1, with unresolved D. Germline CDR1 is LGHDT and CDR2 is YNNKEL (reference sequence). V was pared by 0 bases and J by 6 bases, with 9 bases between. The length of the CDR3 is 14 residues. The CDR3 protein is CASSQESLPNEQFF. CDR3 in DNA: TGTGCCAGCAGCCAAGAATCCCTTCCCAATGAGCAGTTCTTC.

This clonotype was counted a few times. The CDR3: CASSLVGQHYNEQFF. The CDR3 bases are TGCGCCAGCAGCTTGGTGGGACAACACTACAATGAGCAGTTCTTC. J is TRBJ2-1 and V is TRBV5-1, with D maybe TRBD1 (6 bases). Germline CDR1 reads SGHRS; CDR2 reads YFSETQ. Deletions cut 0 bases from V and 3 bases from J, with 10 bases between. This CDR3 contains 15 residues.

As regards this clonotype: The conserved closing phenylalanine or tryptophan is absent in this CDR3, likely reflecting a read error. This chain joins TRBV5-1 and TRBJ1-6, with a possible D match to TRBD1 (5 bases). Germline V gene lookup returns CDR1 SGHRS and CDR2 YFSETQ. The germline V and J ends were trimmed by 2 bases and 9 bases, with 15 bases remaining between them. The CDR3 spans 15 residues. DNA of the CDR3: TGCGCCAGCAGCTTAAGGGAAGAGGGGTCTTCACCCCTCCACCTT. It codes for CASSLREEGSSPLHL.

The chain couples TRBV12-3 or TRBV12-4 to TRBJ2-1; D remains unclear. The CDR3 length is 14 residues. V was clipped by 6 bases and J by 6 bases, with 15 bases between them. The CDR3, as DNA: TGTGCCAGCAGCCGTGGTCCTTCATTCAATGAGCAGTTCTTC. Translated: CASSRGPSFNEQFF.